This T cell receptor beta chain is from a study of cytomegalovirus exposure and HLA in healthy donors. Per the germline V gene, CDR1 is SGHTA and CDR2 is FQGNSA. The CDR3 has 14 residues. Deletions cut 3 bases from V and 8 bases from J, with 14 bases between. PCR primers comprised 60 Vbeta and 13 Jbeta primers. Assay: immunoSEQ multiplex PCR; the TCRdb copy retains only in-frame clones and omits some. Counted here are about 110,000 clones, 65% to 90% occurring once; the ten biggest clones make up roughly 2.3%. Sequenced: PBMCs. V usage is TRBV7-2 and J usage is TRBJ2-1; D remains ambiguous. This clonotype was obtained from a woman in her 30s in good health and CMV-seronegative. CDR3 loop: CASSLVSRIDEQFF. The DNA for the CDR3 is TGTGCCAGCAGCTTGGTTTCGAGGATCGATGAGCAGTTCTTC.